This TCR beta chain came from a study of shared T cell receptors in the human thymus. J gave up 0 bases and V 4 bases, and 8 bases lay outside the gene matches. This CDR3 contains 17 residues. Germline V CDR1 and CDR2: KGHSH, LQKENI. The table came from immunoSEQ multiplex PCR; TCRdb's copy has only in-frame clones and leaves some out. This sample has over 450,000 clones, with around three quarters found just once. This sample also appeared in a second study, on human thymus T cells. That report adds: The donors were infants in Finland with congenital heart defects, otherwise immunologically healthy. Resections that were taken during corrective heart surgery supplied the thymus tissue. Gene usage for V and J segments appeared biased in thymic and blood repertoires. Related work showed strongly overlapping thymic repertoires across unrelated individuals.

The chain links TRBV18 to TRBJ1-3; TRBD1 matches at 8 bases. This TCR was sampled from a boy under two years old with a congenital heart defect. Sequencing was performed on thymocytes. The CDR3 here is CASSRGQGWPSGNTIYF. The DNA for the CDR3 is TGTGCCAGCTCACGCGGACAGGGTTGGCCCTCTGGAAACACCATATATTTT.